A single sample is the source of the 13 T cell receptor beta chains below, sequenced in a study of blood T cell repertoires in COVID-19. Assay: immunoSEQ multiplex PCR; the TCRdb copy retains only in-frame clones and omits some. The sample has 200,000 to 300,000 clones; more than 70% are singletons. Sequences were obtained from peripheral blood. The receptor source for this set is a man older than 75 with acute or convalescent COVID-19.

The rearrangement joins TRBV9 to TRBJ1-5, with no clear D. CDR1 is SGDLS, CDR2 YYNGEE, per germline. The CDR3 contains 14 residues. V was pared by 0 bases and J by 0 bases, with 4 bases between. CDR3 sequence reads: CASSVGYSNQPQHF. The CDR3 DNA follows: TGTGCCAGCAGCGTAGGCTATAGCAATCAGCCCCAGCATTTT. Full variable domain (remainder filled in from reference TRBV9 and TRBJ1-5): DSGVTQTPKHLITATGQRVTLRCSPRSGDLSVYWYQQSLDQGLQFLIQYYNGEERAKGNILERFSAQQFPDLHSELNLSSLELGDSALYFCASSVGYSNQPQHFGDGTRLSIL.

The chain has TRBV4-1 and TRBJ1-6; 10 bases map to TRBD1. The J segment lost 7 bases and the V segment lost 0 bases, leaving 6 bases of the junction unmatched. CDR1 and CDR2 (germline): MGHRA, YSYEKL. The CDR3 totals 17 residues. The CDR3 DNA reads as TGCGCCAGCAGCCAAGATCCCGGACAGGGGGGCAATTCACCCCTCCACTTT. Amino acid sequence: CASSQDPGQGGNSPLHF.

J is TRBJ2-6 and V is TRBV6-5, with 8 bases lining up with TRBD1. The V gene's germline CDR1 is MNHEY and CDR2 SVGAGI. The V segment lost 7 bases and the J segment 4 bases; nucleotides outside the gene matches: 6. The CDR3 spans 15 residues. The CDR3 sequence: CASNQGAEGANVLTF. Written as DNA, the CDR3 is TGTGCCAGCAACCAGGGGGCGGAGGGGGCCAACGTCCTGACTTTC.

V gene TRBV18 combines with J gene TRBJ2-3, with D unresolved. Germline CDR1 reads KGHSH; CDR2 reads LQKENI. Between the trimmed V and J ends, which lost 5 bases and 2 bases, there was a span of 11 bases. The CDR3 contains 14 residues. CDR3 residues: CASSTISPTDTQYF. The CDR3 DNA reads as TGTGCCAGCTCAACTATCTCTCCCACAGATACGCAGTATTTT.

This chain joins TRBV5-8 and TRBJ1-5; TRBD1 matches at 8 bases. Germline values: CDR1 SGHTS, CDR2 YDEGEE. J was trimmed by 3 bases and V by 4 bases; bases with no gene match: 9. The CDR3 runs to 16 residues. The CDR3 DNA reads TGTGCCAGCAGCCTATACGGACAGGGTAACAATCAGCCCCAGCATTTT. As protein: CASSLYGQGNNQPQHF.

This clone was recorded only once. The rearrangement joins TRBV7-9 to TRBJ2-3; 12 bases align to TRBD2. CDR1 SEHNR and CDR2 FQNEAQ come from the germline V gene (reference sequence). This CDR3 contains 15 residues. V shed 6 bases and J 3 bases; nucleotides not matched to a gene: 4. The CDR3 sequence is CASSRTSGTTDTQYF. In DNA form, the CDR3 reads TGTGCCAGCAGTCGGACTAGCGGGACGACAGATACGCAGTATTTT.

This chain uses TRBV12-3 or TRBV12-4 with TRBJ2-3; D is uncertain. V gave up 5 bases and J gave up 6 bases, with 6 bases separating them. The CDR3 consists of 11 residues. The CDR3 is CASSRLDTQYF. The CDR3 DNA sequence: TGTGCCAGCAGTAGACTTGATACGCAGTATTTT.

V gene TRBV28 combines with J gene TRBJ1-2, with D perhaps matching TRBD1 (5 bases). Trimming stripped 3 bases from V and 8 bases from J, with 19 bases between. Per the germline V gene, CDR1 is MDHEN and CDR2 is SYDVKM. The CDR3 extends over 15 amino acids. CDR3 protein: CASSFFPAQGGGYTF. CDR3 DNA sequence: TGTGCCAGCAGTTTTTTCCCCGCGCAGGGAGGAGGCTACACCTTC.

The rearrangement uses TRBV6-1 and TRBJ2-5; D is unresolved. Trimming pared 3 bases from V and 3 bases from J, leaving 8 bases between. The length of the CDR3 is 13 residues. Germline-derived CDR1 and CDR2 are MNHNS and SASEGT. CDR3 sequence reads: CASSESLKETQYF. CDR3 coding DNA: TGTGCCAGCAGTGAGAGCTTAAAAGAGACCCAGTACTTC.

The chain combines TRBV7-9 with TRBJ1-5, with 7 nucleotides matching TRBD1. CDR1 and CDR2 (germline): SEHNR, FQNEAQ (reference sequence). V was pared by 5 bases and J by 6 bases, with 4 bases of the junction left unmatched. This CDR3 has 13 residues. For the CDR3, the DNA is TGTGCCAGCAGCCCCCAGGGGGGTCAGCCCCAGCATTTT. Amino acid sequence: CASSPQGGQPQHF.

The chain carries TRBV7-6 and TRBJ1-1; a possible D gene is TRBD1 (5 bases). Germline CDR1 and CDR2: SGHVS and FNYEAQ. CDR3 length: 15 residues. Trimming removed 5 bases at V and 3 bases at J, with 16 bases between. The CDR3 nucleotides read TGTGCCAGCAGCCCCGGACAAATTGGAGACACTGAAGCTTTCTTT. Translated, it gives CASSPGQIGDTEAFF.

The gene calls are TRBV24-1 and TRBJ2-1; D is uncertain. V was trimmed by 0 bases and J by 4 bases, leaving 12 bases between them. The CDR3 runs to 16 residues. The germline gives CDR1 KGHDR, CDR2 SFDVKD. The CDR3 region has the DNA TGTGCCACCAGTGATTTGGATGCGCGCGCTTACAATGAGCAGTTCTTC. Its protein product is CATSDLDARAYNEQFF.

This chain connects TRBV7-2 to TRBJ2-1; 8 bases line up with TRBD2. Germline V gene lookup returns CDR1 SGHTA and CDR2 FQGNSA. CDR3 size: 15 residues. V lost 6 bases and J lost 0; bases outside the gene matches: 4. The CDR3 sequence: CASSPSGYSYNEQFF. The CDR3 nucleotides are TGTGCCAGCAGTCCTAGCGGGTACTCCTACAATGAGCAGTTCTTC. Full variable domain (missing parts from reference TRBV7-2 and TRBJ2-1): GAGVSQSPSNKVTEKGKDVELRCDPISGHTALYWYRQSLGQGLEFLIYFQGNSAPDKSGLPSDRFSAERTGGSVSTLTIQRTQQEDSAVYLCASSPSGYSYNEQFFGPGTRLTVL.